A selection of T cell receptor beta chains follows, all from one sample in a study of blood T cell repertoires in COVID-19. Clones were sequenced by immunoSEQ multiplex PCR, and TCRdb holds only the in-frame ones, with some missing. The table lists around 340,000 clones, roughly 90% of them singletons. The sample was PBMCs or T cells enriched from blood (not recorded which). These receptors came from a woman in her twenties or thirties who had been exposed to COVID-19. The CDR3 runs from the conserved cysteine through the conserved F or W. The D gene is left open where the match is weak. Rows may omit the clone size; those that give it use once, few, many or a size class.

J gene: TRBJ1-4; V gene: TRBV5-1; clone size: NA; D gene: TRBD1; CDR3 DNA: TGCGCCAGCAGCTCGACAGGGGAGAATGAAAAACTGTTTTTT; CDR3 protein: CASSSTGENEKLFF
J gene: TRBJ1-4; V gene: TRBV27; clone size: once; D gene: TRBD1; CDR3 DNA: TGTGCCAGCAGTCCCCCCCGCAGGGGGCCTTCTAATGAAAAACTGTTTTTT; CDR3 protein: CASSPPRRGPSNEKLFF
J gene: TRBJ2-7; V gene: TRBV19; clone size: NA; D gene: TRBD1; CDR3 DNA: TGTGCCAGTAGTATTCTCACAGGGGGAACCTACGAGCAGTACTTC; CDR3 protein: CASSILTGGTYEQYF
J gene: TRBJ2-7; V gene: TRBV18; clone size: NA; D gene: NA; CDR3 DNA: TGTGCCAGCTCACCAAAGGAGGTCGTGCTAGGGGAGCAGTACTTC; CDR3 protein: CASSPKEVVLGEQYF
J gene: TRBJ1-2; V gene: TRBV3-1/TRBV3-2; clone size: NA; D gene: NA; CDR3 DNA: TGTGCCAGCAGCCCAATCCGCGGAGCTAACTATGGCTACACCTTC; CDR3 protein: CASSPIRGANYGYTF
J gene: TRBJ1-5; V gene: TRBV21-1; clone size: NA; D gene: NA; CDR3 DNA: TGTGCCAGCAGCAAGGGAAAAGGGCCAGGGCAGCCCCAGCATTTT; CDR3 protein: CASSKGKGPGQPQHF
J gene: TRBJ2-7; V gene: TRBV7-9; clone size: NA; D gene: TRBD1; CDR3 DNA: TGTGCCAGCAGCGCGAAAGCGGGACAGGGGGCCTACGAGCAGTACTTC; CDR3 protein: CASSAKAGQGAYEQYF
J gene: TRBJ1-1; V gene: TRBV7-3; clone size: NA; D gene: NA; CDR3 DNA: TGTGCCAGCAGCAACCCAGGGAACACTGAAGCTTTCTTT; CDR3 protein: CASSNPGNTEAFF
J gene: TRBJ1-1; V gene: TRBV28; clone size: NA; D gene: TRBD1; CDR3 DNA: TGTGCCAGCAGTCAACACAGGGGACTTAACACTGAAGCTTTCTTT; CDR3 protein: CASSQHRGLNTEAFF
J gene: TRBJ1-6; V gene: TRBV6-5; clone size: few; D gene: TRBD1; CDR3 DNA: TGCGGAGCAGGGGGCATTAATAATTCACCCCTCCACTTT; CDR3 protein: CGAGGINNSPLHF
J gene: TRBJ1-2; V gene: TRBV28; clone size: NA; D gene: NA; CDR3 DNA: TGTGCCAGCACCCCGGGGAATAACTATGGCTACACCTTC; CDR3 protein: CASTPGNNYGYTF
J gene: TRBJ2-7; V gene: TRBV28; clone size: NA; D gene: NA; CDR3 DNA: TGTGCCAGCAGTTTAACTAGGGGGTCCCTCTCCTACGAGCAGTACTTC; CDR3 protein: CASSLTRGSLSYEQYF
J gene: TRBJ2-6; V gene: TRBV3-1/TRBV3-2; clone size: NA; D gene: TRBD1; CDR3 DNA: TGTGCCAGCAGCCAAGTGTTAGGGACAGGGTTAACTGGGGCCAACGTCCTGACTTTC; CDR3 protein: CASSQVLGTGLTGANVLTF
J gene: TRBJ1-3; V gene: TRBV4-1; clone size: NA; D gene: NA; CDR3 DNA: TGCGCCAGCAGCCAAGGCTGGGGCGATACCTCTGGAAACACCATATATTTT; CDR3 protein: CASSQGWGDTSGNTIYF
J gene: TRBJ1-2; V gene: TRBV6-1; clone size: NA; D gene: NA; CDR3 DNA: TGTGCCAGCAGTGAAGAGGGGGATGGCTACACCTTC; CDR3 protein: CASSEEGDGYTF
J gene: TRBJ2-4; V gene: TRBV28; clone size: NA; D gene: TRBD2; CDR3 DNA: TGTGCCAGCAGTTTAGGCGGGAGAAAAAACATTCAGTACTTC; CDR3 protein: CASSLGGRKNIQYF
J gene: TRBJ2-7; V gene: TRBV5-4; clone size: NA; D gene: NA; CDR3 DNA: TGTGCCAGCACCAGGGGGGAAATAGGTCCCTACGAGCAGTACTTC; CDR3 protein: CASTRGEIGPYEQYF
J gene: TRBJ2-1; V gene: TRBV7-3; clone size: NA; D gene: NA; CDR3 DNA: TGTGCCAGCAGCTCCCACAGGGTCAATGAGCAGTTCTTC; CDR3 protein: CASSSHRVNEQFF
J gene: TRBJ2-1; V gene: TRBV28; clone size: NA; D gene: NA; CDR3 DNA: TGTGCCAGCAGTTCGTTCCTCCGACAGGCGTGGACCTACAATGAGCAGTTCTTC; CDR3 protein: CASSSFLRQAWTYNEQFF
J gene: TRBJ1-2; V gene: TRBV18; clone size: NA; D gene: NA; CDR3 DNA: TGTGCCAGCTCCGTGGCCGGGATCTCATATGGCTACACCTTC; CDR3 protein: CASSVAGISYGYTF
J gene: TRBJ2-7; V gene: TRBV21-1; clone size: NA; D gene: NA; CDR3 DNA: TGTGCCAGCAGCAAGGAGTCGGGGACAGGTACCTACGAGCAGTACTTC; CDR3 protein: CASSKESGTGTYEQYF
J gene: TRBJ1-1; V gene: TRBV28; clone size: NA; D gene: NA; CDR3 DNA: TGTGCCAGCAGTTTGCAGGGCGGGACGAACACTGAAGCTTTCTTT; CDR3 protein: CASSLQGGTNTEAFF
J gene: TRBJ1-2; V gene: TRBV7-6; clone size: NA; D gene: NA; CDR3 DNA: TGTGCCAGCAGCCAAAGGGGACAAAGAGACTATGGCTACACCTTC; CDR3 protein: CASSQRGQRDYGYTF
J gene: TRBJ2-7; V gene: TRBV27; clone size: NA; D gene: TRBD2; CDR3 DNA: TGTGCCAGCAGGGGCCGGGACTACCGCGACGGGCAGTACTTC; CDR3 protein: CASRGRDYRDGQYF
J gene: TRBJ2-1; V gene: TRBV9; clone size: NA; D gene: TRBD2; CDR3 DNA: TGTGCCAGCAGCGTACCAACTTTGGGGGGAGGGCCTGCGGTTGAGCAGTTCTTC; CDR3 protein: CASSVPTLGGGPAVEQFF
J gene: TRBJ1-2; V gene: TRBV11-2; clone size: once; D gene: NA; CDR3 DNA: TGTGCCAGCAGCTTAGAGGGGGCGGTCGGCTATGGCTACACCTTC; CDR3 protein: CASSLEGAVGYGYTF
J gene: TRBJ2-4; V gene: TRBV3-1/TRBV3-2; clone size: once; D gene: NA; CDR3 DNA: TGTGCCAGCAGCCAAGAACAGTTGACCAAAAACATTCAGTACTTC; CDR3 protein: CASSQEQLTKNIQYF
J gene: TRBJ1-6; V gene: TRBV7-9; clone size: NA; D gene: NA; CDR3 DNA: TGTGCCAGCAGCTTCCAGACAGTTCTCCACTTT; CDR3 protein: CASSFQTVLHF
J gene: TRBJ1-3; V gene: TRBV7-6; clone size: NA; D gene: NA; CDR3 DNA: TGTGCCAGCAGCGCAGGCGAGGGGGGGTACGGAAACACCATATATTTT; CDR3 protein: CASSAGEGGYGNTIYF
J gene: TRBJ2-2; V gene: TRBV24-1; clone size: NA; D gene: NA; CDR3 DNA: TGTGCCACCACAGGGACACCGCAGGGCACCGGGGAGCTGTTTTTT; CDR3 protein: CATTGTPQGTGELFF
J gene: TRBJ2-7; V gene: TRBV5-1; clone size: NA; D gene: TRBD2; CDR3 DNA: TGCGCCAGCAGCTACGGACTAGCAACCTACGAGCAGTACTTC; CDR3 protein: CASSYGLATYEQYF
J gene: TRBJ2-1; V gene: TRBV29-1; clone size: NA; D gene: NA; CDR3 DNA: TGCAGCGTTGAAGATCTTGGCAGGGGACGGAATGAGCAGTTCTTC; CDR3 protein: CSVEDLGRGRNEQFF
J gene: TRBJ2-3; V gene: TRBV6-4; clone size: few; D gene: TRBD1; CDR3 DNA: TGTGCCAGCAGTGACGCCAACAGGGGAGACACAGATACGCAGTATTTT; CDR3 protein: CASSDANRGDTDTQYF
J gene: TRBJ1-5; V gene: TRBV28; clone size: NA; D gene: NA; CDR3 DNA: TGTGCCAGCAGCCCCGACAGAAATCAGCCCCAGCATTTT; CDR3 protein: CASSPDRNQPQHF
J gene: TRBJ2-7; V gene: TRBV6-5; clone size: once; D gene: NA; CDR3 DNA: TGTGCCAGCAGTTACTCTCCCGTTGCAGGCTACGAGCAGTACTTC; CDR3 protein: CASSYSPVAGYEQYF
J gene: TRBJ1-1; V gene: TRBV28; clone size: NA; D gene: TRBD1; CDR3 DNA: TGTGCCAGCAGGGCGAGGGGGCTGAGTCGGACTGAAGCTTTCTTT; CDR3 protein: CASRARGLSRTEAFF
J gene: TRBJ1-2; V gene: TRBV5-1; clone size: NA; D gene: NA; CDR3 DNA: TGCGCCAGCAGCTTCGACAGGAGCGGCTACACCTTC; CDR3 protein: CASSFDRSGYTF
J gene: TRBJ2-1; V gene: TRBV29-1; clone size: NA; D gene: TRBD2; CDR3 DNA: TGCAGCGTGGCCAAGGGTAGCGGGAGCGCCTACAATGAGCAGTTCTTC; CDR3 protein: CSVAKGSGSAYNEQFF
J gene: TRBJ2-7; V gene: TRBV27; clone size: NA; D gene: TRBD1; CDR3 DNA: TGTGCCAGCAGAGGGACAGTCAACTCCTACGAGCAGTACTTC; CDR3 protein: CASRGTVNSYEQYF
J gene: TRBJ1-1; V gene: TRBV5-1; clone size: NA; D gene: NA; CDR3 DNA: TGCGCCAGCAGCCAAACAGGGTTTGGGAACACTGAAGCTTTCTTT; CDR3 protein: CASSQTGFGNTEAFF
J gene: TRBJ1-4; V gene: TRBV24-1; clone size: NA; D gene: TRBD1; CDR3 DNA: TGTGCCACCAGTGACCCCGGGACAGATAATGAAAAACTGTTTTTT; CDR3 protein: CATSDPGTDNEKLFF
J gene: TRBJ1-2; V gene: TRBV6-5; clone size: NA; D gene: TRBD1; CDR3 DNA: TGTGCCAGCAGTTATCTGACAGGGTTGGACTGGGATGGCTACACCTTC; CDR3 protein: CASSYLTGLDWDGYTF
J gene: TRBJ2-7; V gene: TRBV28; clone size: NA; D gene: NA; CDR3 DNA: TGTGCCAGCAGTCCCACCCACGGACACGCTTACGAGCAGTACTTC; CDR3 protein: CASSPTHGHAYEQYF
J gene: TRBJ2-7; V gene: TRBV23-1; clone size: NA; D gene: TRBD2; CDR3 DNA: TGCGCCAGCAGTCGTGTTAGCGGGAGCGTCTTTTCCTACGAGCAGTACTTC; CDR3 protein: CASSRVSGSVFSYEQYF
J gene: TRBJ2-1; V gene: TRBV5-1; clone size: NA; D gene: NA; CDR3 DNA: TGCGCCAGCAGCTTGGACCCAAGCGGTATCGATGAGCAGTTCTTC; CDR3 protein: CASSLDPSGIDEQFF
J gene: TRBJ2-1; V gene: TRBV28; clone size: NA; D gene: NA; CDR3 DNA: TGTGCCAGCAGTCCAACCTACGGGGTTCGCTCCTACAATGAGCAGTTCTTC; CDR3 protein: CASSPTYGVRSYNEQFF
J gene: TRBJ2-1; V gene: TRBV7-3; clone size: NA; D gene: TRBD1; CDR3 DNA: TGTGCCAGCAGCTTAGCCGGGACAGGGGATCGGCAGTTCTTC; CDR3 protein: CASSLAGTGDRQFF
J gene: TRBJ2-7; V gene: TRBV7-9; clone size: NA; D gene: TRBD2; CDR3 DNA: TGTGCCAGCAGCCCTCCCGGACTAGCGGGATACGAGCAGTACTTC; CDR3 protein: CASSPPGLAGYEQYF
J gene: TRBJ1-5; V gene: TRBV28; clone size: NA; D gene: NA; CDR3 DNA: TGTGCCAGCAGTGATTACAGGGTAACAAGCAATCAGCCCCAGCATTTT; CDR3 protein: CASSDYRVTSNQPQHF